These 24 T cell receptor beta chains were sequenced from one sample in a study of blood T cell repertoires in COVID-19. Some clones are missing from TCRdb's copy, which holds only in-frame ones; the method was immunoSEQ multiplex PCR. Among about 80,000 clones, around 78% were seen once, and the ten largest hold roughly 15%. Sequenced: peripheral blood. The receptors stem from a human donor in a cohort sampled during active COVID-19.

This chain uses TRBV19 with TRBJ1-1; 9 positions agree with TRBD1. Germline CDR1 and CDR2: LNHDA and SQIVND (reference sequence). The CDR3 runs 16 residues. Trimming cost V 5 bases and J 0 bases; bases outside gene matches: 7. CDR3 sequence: CASSGGTGFMNTEAFF. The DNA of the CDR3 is TGTGCCAGTAGTGGCGGGACAGGGTTCATGAACACTGAAGCTTTCTTT.

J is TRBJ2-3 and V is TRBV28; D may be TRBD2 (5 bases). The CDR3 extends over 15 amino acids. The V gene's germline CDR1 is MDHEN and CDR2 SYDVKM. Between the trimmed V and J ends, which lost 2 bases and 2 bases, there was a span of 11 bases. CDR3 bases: TGTGCCAGCAGTTTAGAGGGCTCTTTCACAGATACGCAGTATTTT. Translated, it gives CASSLEGSFTDTQYF.

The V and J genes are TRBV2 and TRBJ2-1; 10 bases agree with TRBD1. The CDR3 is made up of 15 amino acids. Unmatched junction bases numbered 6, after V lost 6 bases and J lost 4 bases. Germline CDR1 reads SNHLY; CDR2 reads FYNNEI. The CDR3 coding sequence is TGTGCCAGCAGGACCCCGGGACAGGGGTACAATGAGCAGTTCTTC. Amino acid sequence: CASRTPGQGYNEQFF.

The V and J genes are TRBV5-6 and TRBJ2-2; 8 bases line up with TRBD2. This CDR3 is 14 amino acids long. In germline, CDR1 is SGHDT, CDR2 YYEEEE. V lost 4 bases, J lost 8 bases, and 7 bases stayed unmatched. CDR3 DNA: TGTGCCAGCAGCCCGGGGGGGAGATCTGGGGAGCTGTTTTTT. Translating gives CASSPGGRSGELFF. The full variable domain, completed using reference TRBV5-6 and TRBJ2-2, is DAGVTQSPTHLIKTRGQQVTLRCSPKSGHDTVSWYQQALGQGPQFIFQYYEEEERQRGNFPDRFSGHQFPNYSSELNVNALLLGDSALYLCASSPGGRSGELFFGEGSRLTVL.

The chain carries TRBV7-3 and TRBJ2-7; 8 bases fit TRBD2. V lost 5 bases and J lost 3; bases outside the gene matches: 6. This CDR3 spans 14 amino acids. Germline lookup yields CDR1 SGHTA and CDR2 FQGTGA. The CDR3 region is CASSHPAGGYEQYF. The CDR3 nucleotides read TGTGCCAGCAGCCATCCGGCGGGGGGCTACGAGCAGTACTTC.

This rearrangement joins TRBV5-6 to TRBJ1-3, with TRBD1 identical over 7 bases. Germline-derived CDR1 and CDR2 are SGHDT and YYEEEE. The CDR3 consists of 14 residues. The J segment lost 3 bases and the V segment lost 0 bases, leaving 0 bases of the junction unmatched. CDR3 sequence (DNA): TGTGCCAGCAGCTTGGACAGGGGTGGAAACACCATATATTTT. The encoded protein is CASSLDRGGNTIYF.

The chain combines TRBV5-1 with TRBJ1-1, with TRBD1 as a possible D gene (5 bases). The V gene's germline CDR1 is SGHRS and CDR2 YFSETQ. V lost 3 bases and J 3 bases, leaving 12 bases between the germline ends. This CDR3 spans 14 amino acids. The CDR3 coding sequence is TGCGCCAGCAGCTGGTCGACGGGGGACACTGAAGCTTTCTTT. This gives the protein CASSWSTGDTEAFF. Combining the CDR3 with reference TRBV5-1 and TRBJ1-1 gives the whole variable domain KAGVTQTPRYLIKTRGQQVTLSCSPISGHRSVSWYQQTPGQGLQFLFEYFSETQRNKGNFPGRFSGRQFSNSRSEMNVSTLELGDSALYLCASSWSTGDTEAFFGQGTRLTVV.

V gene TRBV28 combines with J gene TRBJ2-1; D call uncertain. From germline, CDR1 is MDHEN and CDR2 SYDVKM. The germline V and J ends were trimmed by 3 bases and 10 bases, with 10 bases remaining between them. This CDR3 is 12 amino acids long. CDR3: CASSLRFWEQFF. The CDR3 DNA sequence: TGTGCCAGCAGTTTGAGGTTTTGGGAGCAGTTCTTC.

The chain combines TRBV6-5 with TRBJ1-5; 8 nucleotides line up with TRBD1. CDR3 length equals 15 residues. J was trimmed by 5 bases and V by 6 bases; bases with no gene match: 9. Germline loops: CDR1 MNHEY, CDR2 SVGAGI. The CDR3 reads CASRPGQGWDQPQHF. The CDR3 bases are TGTGCCAGCAGGCCAGGACAGGGATGGGATCAGCCCCAGCATTTT.

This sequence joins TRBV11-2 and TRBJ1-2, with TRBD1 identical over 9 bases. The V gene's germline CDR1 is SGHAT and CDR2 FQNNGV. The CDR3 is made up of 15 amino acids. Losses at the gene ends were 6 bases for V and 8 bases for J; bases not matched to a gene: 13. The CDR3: CASRPTTGGDSGYTF. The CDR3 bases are TGTGCCAGCAGACCAACTACAGGGGGCGATAGCGGCTACACCTTC.

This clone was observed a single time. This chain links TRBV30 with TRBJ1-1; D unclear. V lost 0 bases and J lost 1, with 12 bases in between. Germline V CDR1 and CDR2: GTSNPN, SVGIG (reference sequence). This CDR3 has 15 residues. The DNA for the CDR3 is TGTGCCTGGAGTGTACTTGAGGGTGGGAACACTGAAGCTTTCTTT. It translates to CAWSVLEGGNTEAFF.

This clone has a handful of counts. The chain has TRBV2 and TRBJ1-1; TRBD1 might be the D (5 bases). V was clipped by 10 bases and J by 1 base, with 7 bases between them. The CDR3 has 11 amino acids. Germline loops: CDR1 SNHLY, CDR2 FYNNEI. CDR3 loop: CAKTANTEAFF. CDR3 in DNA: TGTGCCAAGACAGCGAACACTGAAGCTTTCTTT. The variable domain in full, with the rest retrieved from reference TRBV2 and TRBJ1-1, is EPEVTQTPSHQVTQMGQEVILRCVPISNHLYFYWYRQILGQKVEFLVSFYNNEISEKSEIFDDQFSVERPDGSNFTLKIRSTKLEDSAMYFCAKTANTEAFFGQGTRLTVV.

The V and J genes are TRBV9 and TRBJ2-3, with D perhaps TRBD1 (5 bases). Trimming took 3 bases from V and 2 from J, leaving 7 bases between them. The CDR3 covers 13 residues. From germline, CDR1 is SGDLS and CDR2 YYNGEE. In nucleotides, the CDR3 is TGTGCCAGCAGCGAGGGGCCCACAGATACGCAGTATTTT. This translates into CASSEGPTDTQYF.

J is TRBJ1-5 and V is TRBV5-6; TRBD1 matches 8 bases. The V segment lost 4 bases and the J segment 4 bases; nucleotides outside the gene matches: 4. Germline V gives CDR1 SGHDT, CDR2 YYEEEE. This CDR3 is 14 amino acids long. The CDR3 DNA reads TGTGCCAGCAGCGGACAGGGCTGGAATCAGCCCCAGCATTTT. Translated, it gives CASSGQGWNQPQHF. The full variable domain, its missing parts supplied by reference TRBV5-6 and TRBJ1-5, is DAGVTQSPTHLIKTRGQQVTLRCSPKSGHDTVSWYQQALGQGPQFIFQYYEEEERQRGNFPDRFSGHQFPNYSSELNVNALLLGDSALYLCASSGQGWNQPQHFGDGTRLSIL.

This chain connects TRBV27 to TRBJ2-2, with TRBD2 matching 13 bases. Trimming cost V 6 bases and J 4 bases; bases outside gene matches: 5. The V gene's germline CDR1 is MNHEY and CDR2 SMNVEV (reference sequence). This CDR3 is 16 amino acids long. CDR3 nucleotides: TGTGCCAGCAGACTACTAGCGGGAGGGGTCACCGGGGAGCTGTTTTTT. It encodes CASRLLAGGVTGELFF.

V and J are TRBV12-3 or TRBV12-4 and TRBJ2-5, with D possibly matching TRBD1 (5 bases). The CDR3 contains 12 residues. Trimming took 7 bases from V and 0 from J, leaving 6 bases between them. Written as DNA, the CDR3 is TGTGCCAGCAAGGGGCACCAAGAGACCCAGTACTTC. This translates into CASKGHQETQYF.

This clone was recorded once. CDR3 DNA sequence: TGTGCCAGCAGCCAAGATTGGGGGGGAGTTTACCTCTCTGGAAACACCATATATTTT. Protein sequence: CASSQDWGGVYLSGNTIYF. V usage is TRBV4-2 and J usage is TRBJ1-3, with D possibly being TRBD1 (5 bases). The CDR3 length is 19 residues. V lost 0 bases and J lost 0, with 18 bases in between. Germline V gene sequence: CDR1 LGHNA, CDR2 YNFKEQ.

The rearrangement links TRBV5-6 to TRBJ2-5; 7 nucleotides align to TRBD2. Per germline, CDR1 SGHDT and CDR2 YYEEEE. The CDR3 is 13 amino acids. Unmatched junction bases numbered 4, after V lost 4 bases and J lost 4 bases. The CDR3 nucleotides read TGTGCCAGCAGCCGGGGGGTACTAGAGACCCAGTACTTC. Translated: CASSRGVLETQYF.

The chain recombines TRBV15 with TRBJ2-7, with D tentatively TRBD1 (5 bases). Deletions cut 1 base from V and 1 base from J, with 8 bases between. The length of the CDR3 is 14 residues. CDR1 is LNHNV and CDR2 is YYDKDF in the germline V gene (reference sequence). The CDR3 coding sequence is TGTGCCACCAGCAGAGTCACAGGTTCCTACGAGCAGTACTTC. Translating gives CATSRVTGSYEQYF.

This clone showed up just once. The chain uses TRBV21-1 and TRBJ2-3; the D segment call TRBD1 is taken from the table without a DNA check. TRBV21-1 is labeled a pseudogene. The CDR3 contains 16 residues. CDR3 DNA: TGTGCCAGCAGCGCATTCCAGGGGGCTGTAACAGATACGCAGTATTTT. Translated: CASSAFQGAVTDTQYF.

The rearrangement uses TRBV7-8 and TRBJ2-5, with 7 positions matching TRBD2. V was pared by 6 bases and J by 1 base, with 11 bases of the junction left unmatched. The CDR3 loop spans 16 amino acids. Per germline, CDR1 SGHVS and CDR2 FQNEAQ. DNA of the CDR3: TGTGCCAGCAGGCGAATTGGGGGAGGGGTCCAAGAGACCCAGTACTTC. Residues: CASRRIGGGVQETQYF.

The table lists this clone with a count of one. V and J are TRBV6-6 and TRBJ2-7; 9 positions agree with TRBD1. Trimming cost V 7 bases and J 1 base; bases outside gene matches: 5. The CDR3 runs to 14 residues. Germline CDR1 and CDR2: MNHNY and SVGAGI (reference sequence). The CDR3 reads CASKWTGASYEQYV. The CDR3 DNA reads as TGTGCCAGCAAATGGACAGGGGCGTCCTACGAGCAGTACGTC.

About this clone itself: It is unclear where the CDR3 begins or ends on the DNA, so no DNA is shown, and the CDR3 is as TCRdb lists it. The CDR3 spells CATSDFGEGQPQHF. This chain joins TRBV24-1 and TRBJ1-5. The CDR3 sequence runs 14 residues, both termini included. Germline CDR1 is KGHDR and CDR2 is SFDVKD.

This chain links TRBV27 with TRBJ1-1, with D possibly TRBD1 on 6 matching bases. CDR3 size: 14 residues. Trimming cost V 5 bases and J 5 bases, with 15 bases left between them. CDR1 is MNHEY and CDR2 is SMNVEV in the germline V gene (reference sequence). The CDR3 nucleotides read TGTGCCAGCAGTCGATACGGGACAAGGACTGAAGCTTTCTTT. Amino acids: CASSRYGTRTEAFF.